The rows below give T cell receptor beta chains drawn from one sample of a study of neurological immune-mediated disorders. Via MiXCR, TCRdb re-called the 5' RACE reads, giving one row per CDR3 protein. This sample has fewer than 20,000 distinct CDR3 sequences, with 3.5% found just once. The sequenced sample was CD8+ T cells from blood. The receptors were gathered from a woman aged 40 to 50 in good health. Both conserved end residues are trimmed from each CDR3.

TRBJ2-4 | TRBV10-3 | AISVGTSQNIQY
TRBJ2-1 | TRBV6-5 | ASSYSTGWDEQF
TRBJ1-2 | TRBV6-5 | ASKGTESDGYT
TRBJ2-1 | TRBV5-1 | ASSYKLMGSYNEQF
TRBJ2-6 | TRBV29-1 | SVELRSGANVLT
TRBJ2-1 | TRBV7-9 | ASSLPGDTKAEQF
TRBJ2-7 | TRBV5-1 | ASSPDSPEQY
TRBJ2-3 | TRBV24-1 | ATSEAGTGEADTQY
TRBJ2-7 | TRBV5-5 | ASSSTGLTTYEQY
TRBJ2-7 | TRBV6-2/TRBV6-3 | ASSYLARSYEQY
TRBJ2-5 | TRBV20-1 | SAHGTSGRASPETQY
TRBJ2-5 | TRBV11-2 | ASRPPGRPETQY
TRBJ1-1 | TRBV20-1 | SAGHRVLNTEAF
TRBJ2-1 | TRBV29-1 | SVRQGFWEDEQF